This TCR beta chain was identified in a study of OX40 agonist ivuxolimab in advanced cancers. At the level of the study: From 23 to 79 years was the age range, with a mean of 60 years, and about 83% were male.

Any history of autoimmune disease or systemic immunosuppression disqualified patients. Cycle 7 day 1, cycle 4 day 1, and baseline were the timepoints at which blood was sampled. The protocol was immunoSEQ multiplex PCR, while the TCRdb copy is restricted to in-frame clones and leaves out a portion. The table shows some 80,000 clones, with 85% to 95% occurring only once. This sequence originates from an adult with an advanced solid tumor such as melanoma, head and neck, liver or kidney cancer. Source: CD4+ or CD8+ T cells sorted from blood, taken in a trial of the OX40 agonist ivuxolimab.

The DNA for the CDR3 is TGCGCCAGCAGCCTACGTTTGGGGGAAAAACTGTTTTTT. Residues: CASSLRLGEKLFF. The chain couples TRBV4-3 to TRBJ1-4; D is uncertain. Germline V gives CDR1 LGHNA, CDR2 YSLEER. V was pared by 4 bases and J by 8 bases, with 11 bases between. The CDR3 loop spans 13 amino acids.